This T cell receptor beta chain was identified in a study of T cells in Graves' hyperthyroidism and ophthalmopathy. Researchers took RNA transcripts and amplified the TCR beta CDR3 regions from them. TCR CDR3 regions were first amplified by RT-PCR with HTBI primers. TCRdb re-derived calls from the multiplex PCR reads in MiXCR, one entry per CDR3 protein. The sample comprises about 130,000 distinct CDR3 sequences, roughly a fifth of which are singletons, and around 70% rests with the top ten. Predating any ophthalmopathy symptoms, the blood sample was taken at first hyperthyroidism diagnosis. It was approximately 9.4 ml of fresh peripheral blood that supplied the PBMCs. This TCR derives from a woman aged 45-65 years with Graves' hyperthyroidism that later progressed to Graves' ophthalmopathy. Source material: blood.

Here the CDR3 DNA reads TGTGCCAGCAGCCCACGGGGGGGGCGGCATACTGAAGCTTTCTTT. It yields the protein CASSPRGGRHTEAFF. The gene calls are TRBV7-2 and TRBJ1-1; D possibly corresponds to TRBD1 (6 bases). Deletions cut 5 bases from V and 5 bases from J, with 18 bases between. CDR1 and CDR2 from the germline V gene are SGHTA and FQGNSA. The CDR3 length is 15 residues.